The 30 T cell receptor beta chains listed next were all sequenced from one sample in a study of T cells after yellow fever vaccination. TCRdb analysed the 5' RACE reads with MiXCR anew, one entry per CDR3 protein. The profile shows hundreds of thousands of distinct CDR3 sequences, 7% to 10% of them singletons. The source was PBMCs, collected approximately 47 days after the first yellow fever vaccination. These TCRs come from a man between 18 and 35 years old who received the YFV17D yellow fever vaccine.

This chain connects TRBV5-6 to TRBJ1-4; D is possibly TRBD1 (5 bases). V was clipped by 3 bases and J by 6 bases, with 9 bases between them. Germline lookup yields CDR1 SGHDT and CDR2 YYEEEE. The CDR3 length is 13 residues. The chain's CDR3 is CASSYGDHEKLFF. CDR3 nucleotides: TGTGCCAGCAGCTACGGGGACCATGAAAAACTGTTTTTT.

This clonotype came up many times. The V gene is TRBV29-1, the J gene TRBJ2-7, with D possibly being TRBD1 (6 bases). V was shortened by 1 base and J by 2 bases, with 12 bases between the two germline ends. CDR3 length equals 14 residues. Germline loops: CDR1 SQVTM, CDR2 ANQGSEA. CDR3 region: CSVEVRDTAYEQYF. The DNA for the CDR3 is TGCAGCGTTGAAGTACGGGACACCGCCTACGAGCAGTACTTC.

This clonotype was recorded a few times. The V call is TRBV15, the J call TRBJ1-6, with D maybe TRBD1 (6 bases). Trimming took 7 bases from V and 13 from J, leaving 14 bases between them. Looked up from germline, CDR1 is LNHNV and CDR2 is YYDKDF (reference sequence). The CDR3 covers 12 residues. The CDR3 protein is CATTAQGLPLHF. CDR3 nucleotide sequence: TGTGCCACCACCGCACAGGGCCTTCCCCTCCACTTT.

There are a few counts of this clonotype. The gene calls are TRBV20-1 and TRBJ2-1; D is unresolved. Germline values: CDR1 DFQATT, CDR2 SNEGSKA (reference sequence). The CDR3 spans 13 residues. Trimming pared 1 base from V and 0 bases from J, leaving 4 bases between. Written as DNA, the CDR3 is TGCAGTGCTAGAGGACTCTCCTACAATGAGCAGTTCTTC. This sequence encodes CSARGLSYNEQFF.

The V and J genes are TRBV6-5 and TRBJ2-3, with 9 nucleotides matching TRBD2. The V gene end was trimmed by 2 bases and the J gene end by 7 bases; junction bases not matched to a gene: 19. Germline V gives CDR1 MNHEY, CDR2 SVGAGI. The CDR3 totals 19 residues. This chain's CDR3 is CASSYPLRGLAGLRYTQYF. The CDR3 DNA sequence: TGTGCCAGCAGTTACCCCCTACGGGGGCTAGCGGGACTCCGATATACGCAGTATTTT.

This clonotype was found many times. V is TRBV5-1 and J is TRBJ2-5; 8 nucleotides match TRBD1. The germline gives CDR1 SGHRS, CDR2 YFSETQ. CDR3 length: 15 amino acids. V trimming: 6 bases; J trimming: 1 base; junction bases outside the gene matches: 8. The CDR3: CASITTGGSQETQYF. The CDR3 bases are TGCGCCAGCATCACAACAGGGGGGTCCCAAGAGACCCAGTACTTC.

In this sample, this clonotype turned up many times. The chain is built from TRBV6-2 or TRBV6-3 and TRBJ2-7; TRBD1 might be the D (6 bases). This CDR3 contains 13 residues. The V gene's germline CDR1 is MNHEY and CDR2 SVGEGT. V was trimmed by 2 bases and J by 3 bases, leaving 8 bases between them. The CDR3: CASSYRDNYEQYF. The CDR3 region has the DNA TGTGCCAGCAGTTACCGGGACAACTACGAGCAGTACTTC.

V gene TRBV12-3 or TRBV12-4 combines with J gene TRBJ1-2; D is undetermined. The CDR3 is 13 residues long. Trimming took off 5 bases at V and 4 bases at J, with 11 bases between the two ends. In nucleotides, the CDR3 is TGTGCCAGCAGTCCCGGGCCGACCTATGGCTACACCTTC. It codes for CASSPGPTYGYTF.

This clonotype was picked up many times. The rearrangement joins TRBV9 to TRBJ2-1, with 13 bases aligning to TRBD2. Unmatched junction bases numbered 1, after V lost 0 bases and J lost 7 bases. The CDR3 length is 15 residues. Germline lookup yields CDR1 SGDLS and CDR2 YYNGEE. Written as DNA, the CDR3 is TGTGCCAGCAGCGTAGGGACTAGCGGGGGAAATGAGCAGTTCTTC. It yields the protein CASSVGTSGGNEQFF.

The V call is TRBV12-3 or TRBV12-4, the J call TRBJ1-5; no definite D call. V shed 2 bases and J shed 4 bases, with 9 bases lying between them. The CDR3 totals 14 residues. The CDR3 DNA is TGTGCCAGCAGTTTAAGTCTCCGAAATCAGCCCCAGCATTTT. This sequence encodes CASSLSLRNQPQHF.

The chain is built from TRBV12-3 or TRBV12-4 and TRBJ2-1; D might be TRBD1 (5 bases). Trimming took 7 bases from V and 9 from J, leaving 10 bases between them. The CDR3 is 11 residues long. The CDR3 nucleotides are TGTGCCAGCAAAAGGGGTACTGAGCAGTTCTTC. As protein: CASKRGTEQFF.

This clonotype was observed a few times. V and J are TRBV4-3 and TRBJ1-2, with D unresolved. Germline V gene lookup returns CDR1 LGHNA and CDR2 YSLEER. The CDR3 runs 14 residues. The germline V and J ends were trimmed by 3 bases and 2 bases, with 10 bases remaining between them. The CDR3 bases are TGCGCCAGCAGCCAGACGGGGAGGAACTATGGCTACACCTTC. This encodes CASSQTGRNYGYTF.

The chain joins TRBV7-2 to TRBJ1-3; D is unclear. CDR1 is SGHTA and CDR2 is FQGNSA in the germline V gene. V lost 8 bases and J lost 0, with 11 bases in between. The CDR3 is made up of 14 amino acids. The CDR3 DNA sequence: TGTGCCAGCGGATTAGGGCCCTCTGGAAACACCATATATTTT. This sequence encodes CASGLGPSGNTIYF.

V and J are TRBV12-5 and TRBJ2-6, with D uncertain. Germline V lookup: CDR1 LGHNT, CDR2 FRNRAP. The V end was cut by 3 bases, the J end by 9 bases, with 18 bases between. The length of the CDR3 is 16 residues. Written as DNA, the CDR3 is TGTGCTAGTGGTTTCATCCCGGATTTAGATGGCAACGTCCTGACTTTC. Translated, it gives CASGFIPDLDGNVLTF.

This rearrangement joins TRBV15 to TRBJ2-1, with 10 nucleotides matching TRBD2. Per germline, CDR1 LNHNV and CDR2 YYDKDF (reference sequence). J was trimmed by 7 bases and V by 5 bases; bases with no gene match: 5. The length of the CDR3 is 14 residues. The CDR3 nucleotides read TGTGCCACCAGCCCGAGCGGGGGGGCAAATGAGCAGTTCTTC. Amino acids: CATSPSGGANEQFF.

This clonotype was observed a handful of times. The chain's CDR3 is CASSSGTGGSDTQYF. Here the CDR3 DNA reads TGTGCCAGCTCATCGGGGACAGGAGGGTCAGATACGCAGTATTTT. The chain uses TRBV18 and TRBJ2-3; TRBD1 aligns across 8 bases. V gave up 5 bases and J gave up 4 bases; unmatched junction bases: 8. This CDR3 is 15 amino acids long. CDR1 and CDR2 from the germline V gene are KGHSH and LQKENI.

This clonotype was recorded many times. The genes are TRBV6-5 and TRBJ2-3; no firm D call. V gave up 4 bases and J gave up 1 base, with 9 bases separating them. The germline V gene has CDR1 MNHEY and CDR2 SVGAGI. The length of the CDR3 is 14 residues. The CDR3 region is CASSWEGGTDTQYF. CDR3 bases: TGTGCCAGCAGTTGGGAAGGCGGCACAGATACGCAGTATTTT.

This clonotype turned up a few times. This rearrangement joins TRBV7-2 to TRBJ2-5; TRBD2 matches at 8 bases. V trimming: 3 bases; J trimming: 3 bases; junction bases outside the gene matches: 6. This CDR3 has 15 residues. Germline V gene lookup returns CDR1 SGHTA and CDR2 FQGNSA. DNA of the CDR3: TGTGCCAGCAGCTTGGCCGGGACTAGGGAAGAGACCCAGTACTTC. It translates to CASSLAGTREETQYF.

In its sample, this clonotype was seen many times. The chain couples TRBV5-1 to TRBJ2-3; D is possibly TRBD1 (6 bases). This CDR3 is 14 amino acids long. Looked up from germline, CDR1 is SGHRS and CDR2 is YFSETQ. V lost 0 bases and J lost 5, with 10 bases in between. The DNA for the CDR3 is TGCGCCAGCAGCTTGGAAGGGGGTGAAGATACGCAGTATTTT. Residues: CASSLEGGEDTQYF.

Only a few counts were recorded for this clonotype. The V call is TRBV25-1, the J call TRBJ2-1; TRBD2 might be the D (6 bases). Germline V gene lookup returns CDR1 MGHDK and CDR2 SYGVNS. Between the trimmed V and J ends, which lost 8 bases and 10 bases, there was a span of 21 bases. This CDR3 is built from 14 residues. The CDR3: CASSNAVGGLEQFF. Written as DNA, the CDR3 is TGTGCCAGCTCTAACGCCGTTGGTGGACTAGAGCAGTTCTTC.

The rearrangement uses TRBV9 and TRBJ2-5; 11 nucleotides agree with TRBD2. This CDR3 contains 16 residues. Germline V gene sequence: CDR1 SGDLS, CDR2 YYNGEE. V dropped 2 bases and J dropped 4; count of bases not matched to a gene: 7. The CDR3, as DNA: TGTGCCAGCAGCGTTCTTAGCGGGGGGGCCGCAGAGACCCAGTACTTC. Residues: CASSVLSGGAAETQYF.

The table lists this clonotype with many counts. This chain's CDR3 is CASSQDTGGDEQFF. The CDR3 DNA follows: TGTGCCAGCAGCCAAGATACCGGGGGGGATGAGCAGTTCTTC. The J gene is TRBJ2-1, the V gene TRBV4-2; 8 bases agree with TRBD2. Per the germline V gene, CDR1 is LGHNA and CDR2 is YNFKEQ. The V and J ends lost 0 bases and 8 bases, in that order; junction bases with no gene match: 3. The CDR3 is 14 amino acids.

The chain employs TRBV20-1 and TRBJ2-7, with D hard to call. CDR3 length equals 13 residues. Germline V gives CDR1 DFQATT, CDR2 SNEGSKA (reference sequence). V lost 3 bases and J 4 bases, leaving 13 bases between the germline ends. The CDR3 DNA reads TGCAGTGCTAGTGGGGTAGCTGATTACGAGCAGTACGTC. This gives the protein CSASGVADYEQYV.

The rearrangement links TRBV29-1 to TRBJ1-2, with a tentative D call TRBD1 (5 bases). The V gene lost 6 bases and the J gene lost 6 bases, with 14 bases spanning the gap. Per germline, CDR1 SQVTM and CDR2 ANQGSEA. The CDR3 has 12 amino acids. CDR3 loop: CSVEQGWNGYTF. The CDR3 DNA follows: TGCAGCGTGGAGCAGGGTTGGAATGGCTACACCTTC.

This clonotype appeared a few times. The chain has TRBV7-2 and TRBJ2-1; D unresolved. CDR3 length: 11 residues. Germline CDR1 reads SGHTA; CDR2 reads FQGNSA. Between the trimmed V and J ends, which lost 4 bases and 14 bases, there was a span of 12 bases. Here the CDR3 reads CASSSLLEKFF. The CDR3 DNA reads TGTGCCAGCAGCTCACTTTTGGAGAAGTTCTTC.

V gene TRBV10-3 combines with J gene TRBJ2-3; no reliable D call. The V gene lost 6 bases and the J gene lost 0 bases, with 16 bases spanning the gap. The CDR3 is 16 residues long. Germline CDR1 is ENHRY and CDR2 is SYGVKD. The CDR3 DNA reads TGTGCCATCAGCCACCTTGCTGGCAGCAGCACAGATACGCAGTATTTT. As protein: CAISHLAGSSTDTQYF.

The chain has TRBV12-3 or TRBV12-4 and TRBJ2-3; D might be TRBD1 or TRBD2, each matching 6 bases. V shed 1 base and J shed 4 bases, with 12 bases lying between them. The CDR3 runs 15 residues. This chain's CDR3 is CASSLGGGRADTQYF. The CDR3 DNA is TGTGCCAGCAGTTTAGGTGGGGGGCGTGCAGATACGCAGTATTTT.

This clonotype was found a few times. In nucleotides, the CDR3 is TGTGCCAGCAGTGAACAGGGGGCAGGTACTGAAGCTTTCTTT. Translated: CASSEQGAGTEAFF. The genes are TRBV2 and TRBJ1-1; TRBD1 agrees at 8 bases. J lost 5 bases, V lost 2 bases, and 4 bases had no gene match. Germline V lookup: CDR1 SNHLY, CDR2 FYNNEI. The CDR3 has 14 residues.

This clonotype was seen more than once but under ten times. This chain connects TRBV3-1 to TRBJ2-3; D possibly corresponds to TRBD2 (5 bases). CDR1 and CDR2 from the germline V gene are LGHDT and YNNKEL (reference sequence). The CDR3 totals 12 residues. The germline V and J ends were trimmed by 7 bases and 11 bases, with 16 bases remaining between them. The CDR3 region is CASMSTSGRQYF. CDR3 DNA sequence: TGTGCCAGCATGAGTACCTCGGGGAGGCAGTATTTT.

This clonotype was seen many times. V usage is TRBV9 and J usage is TRBJ2-3, with no clear D. The CDR3 has 12 amino acids. The germline V gene has CDR1 SGDLS and CDR2 YYNGEE. Between the trimmed V and J ends, which lost 4 bases and 6 bases, there was a span of 9 bases. The CDR3 sequence: CASSHDRDTQYF. The CDR3 bases are TGTGCCAGCAGCCACGATAGGGATACGCAGTATTTT.